The sequence of this T cell receptor beta chain was determined in a study of shared clonotypes between healthy human individuals. Trimming removed 0 bases from V and 6 bases from J, with 13 bases in between. The CDR3 is made up of 14 amino acids. The germline V gene has CDR1 GTSNPN and CDR2 SVGIG (reference sequence). Both subsets, CD45RA+ naive and CD45RA-negative memory, were split from the CD4+ cells. Produced via immunoSEQ multiplex PCR; TCRdb's table is partial and in-frame only. The profile shows about 600,000 clones, about 97% of them singletons. Study conclusions and caveats: Among donors, clonotype sharing was expected to be affected by sequencing depth. Large depth notwithstanding, sorted-subset sequencing proved incomplete by rarefaction.

Comment on this clone: Its target is unknown.

The chain recombines TRBV30 with TRBJ2-3; D is undetermined. The TCR sequence derives from a woman aged 25 to 39 in good health. The sequencing input was naive CD4+ T cells sorted from blood. The subset was: CD45RA+ positively selected. The DNA for the CDR3 is TGTGCCTGGAGTGTGCCCCCAGCCCCCGATACGCAGTATTTT. Translating it yields CAWSVPPAPDTQYF. Using reference TRBV30 and TRBJ2-3 for the parts outside the CDR3, the full variable domain is SQTIHQWPATLVQPVGSPLSLECTVEGTSNPNLYWYRQAAGRGLQLLFYSVGIGQISSEVPQNLSASRPQDRQFILSSKKLLLSDSGFYLCAWSVPPAPDTQYFGPGTRLTVL.